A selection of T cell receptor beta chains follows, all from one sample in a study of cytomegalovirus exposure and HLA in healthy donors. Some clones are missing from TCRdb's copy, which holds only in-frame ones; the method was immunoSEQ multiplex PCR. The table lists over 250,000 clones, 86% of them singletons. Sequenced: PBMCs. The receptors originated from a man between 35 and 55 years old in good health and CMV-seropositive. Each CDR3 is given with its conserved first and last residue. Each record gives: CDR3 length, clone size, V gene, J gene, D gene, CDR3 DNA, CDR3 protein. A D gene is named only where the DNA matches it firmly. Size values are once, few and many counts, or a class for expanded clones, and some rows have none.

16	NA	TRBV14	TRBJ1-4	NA	TGTGCCAGCAGCCCGACTGAACCGAATCGTGGAGAAAAACTGTTTTTT	CASSPTEPNRGEKLFF
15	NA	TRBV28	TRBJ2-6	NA	TGTGCCAGCACGGGACACCACTCTGGGGCCAACGTCCTGACTTTC	CASTGHHSGANVLTF
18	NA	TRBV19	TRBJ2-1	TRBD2	TGTGCCAGTAGTCTTTACGTGATCGCAGGGACTAGCTTCGGTGAGCAGTTCTTC	CASSLYVIAGTSFGEQFF
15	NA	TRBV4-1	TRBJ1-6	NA	TGCGCCAGCAGCCAAAGGGGGGGAGAGGAGTCACCCCTCCACTTT	CASSQRGGEESPLHF
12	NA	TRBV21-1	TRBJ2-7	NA	TGTGCCAGCAGCACGAGGCGTCGCGAGCAGTACTTC	CASSTRRREQYF
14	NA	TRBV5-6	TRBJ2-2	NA	TGTGCCAGCAGCTTTGGACAGAACACCGGGGAGCTGTTTTTT	CASSFGQNTGELFF
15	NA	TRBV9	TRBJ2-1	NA	TGTGCCAGCAGCGCGGGACTTGACCCCTACAATGAGCAGTTCTTC	CASSAGLDPYNEQFF
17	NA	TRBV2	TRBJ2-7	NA	TGTGCCAGCAGAGACCTTGCTGGGGGGGCGATCCCTTACGAGCAGTACTTC	CASRDLAGGAIPYEQYF
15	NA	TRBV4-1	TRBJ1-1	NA	TGCGCCAGCAGCTCGACGCTTCAGGGGCCCACTGAAGCTTTCTTT	CASSSTLQGPTEAFF
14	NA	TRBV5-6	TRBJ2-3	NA	TGTGCCAGCAGCTTGGGGAGTTCGACAGATACGCAGTATTTT	CASSLGSSTDTQYF
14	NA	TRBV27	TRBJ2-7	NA	TGTGCCAGCAGTTCGGGACTCAGCTCCTACGAGCAGTACTTC	CASSSGLSSYEQYF
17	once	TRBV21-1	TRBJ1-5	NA	TGTGCCAGCAGCAAAGCTCCTCGAGAGGGTAACAATCAGCCCCAGCATTTT	CASSKAPREGNNQPQHF
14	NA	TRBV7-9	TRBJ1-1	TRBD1	TGTGCCAGCAGCTTGATACAGGGGAGCGCTGAAGCTTTCTTT	CASSLIQGSAEAFF
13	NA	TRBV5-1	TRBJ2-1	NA	TGCGCCAGCAGCTTGGACGGGGACAATGAGCAGTTCTTC	CASSLDGDNEQFF
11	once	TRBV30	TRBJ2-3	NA	TGTGCCTGGAGTGGCCGGGATACGCAGTATTTT	CAWSGRDTQYF
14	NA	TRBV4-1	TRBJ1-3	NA	TGCGCCAGCAGTCCGACAGTTTCTGGAAACACCATATATTTT	CASSPTVSGNTIYF